The rows below give T cell receptor beta chains drawn from one sample of a study of T-cell memory formation after mild COVID-19. From the 5' RACE reads, TCRdb called clonotypes with MiXCR, one entry per CDR3 protein. This table has roughly 240,000 distinct CDR3 sequences, 15% to 17% appearing once. Sequenced: PBMCs or a T cell subset sorted from them (not recorded which). The receptors were sampled from an adult woman who had mild COVID-19 (a few samples of this study predate the infection). Cell type and time point are not known. Each CDR3 is given with its conserved first and last residue.

j_gene	v_gene	CDR3aa
TRBJ2-5	TRBV14	CASSQDSGSSGSKETQYF
TRBJ2-3	TRBV5-1	CASRDSTSGIGTDTQYF
TRBJ1-1	TRBV12-3/TRBV12-4	CASSLTGGYQGVSFF
TRBJ1-2	TRBV10-3	CAISAGQPYGYTF
TRBJ1-5	TRBV5-1	CASSLAGGNQPQHF
TRBJ2-1	TRBV7-9	CASSLGQGIYNEQFF
TRBJ2-1	TRBV5-1	CASSLGDSLAYNEQFF
TRBJ1-6	TRBV9	CASSARDSNSPLHF
TRBJ2-1	TRBV18	CASSPGTGWLNEQFF
TRBJ2-3	TRBV29-1	CSVEGTADTQYF
TRBJ2-1	TRBV7-9	CASSLRSGSRDEQFF
TRBJ1-1	TRBV29-1	CSGGQGYTEAFF
TRBJ2-5	TRBV12-3/TRBV12-4	CASSLATSGAGSQTQYF
TRBJ1-1	TRBV6-5	CASSYSGGRNTEAFF
TRBJ2-3	TRBV4-1	CASSQVRESSTDTQYF
TRBJ1-2	TRBV20-1	CSVASLLYGYTF
TRBJ2-2	TRBV20-1	CSASRDQWTGELFF
TRBJ1-1	TRBV6-5	CASRRTGATEAFF
TRBJ2-7	TRBV5-1	CASSLRATGDDSEQYF
TRBJ2-5	TRBV7-2	CASSLWRLPRGQETQYF
TRBJ2-7	TRBV13	CASSFFRQDPSEQYF
TRBJ2-3	TRBV6-4	CASSVRPTGTQYF
TRBJ1-5	TRBV6-1	CASSELRSLGQPQHF
TRBJ2-7	TRBV20-1	CSARVPGLGVDEQYF
TRBJ2-1	TRBV11-3	CASSLGLAGRNEQFF
TRBJ1-2	TRBV5-1	CASSSTGESSYGYTF
TRBJ2-7	TRBV5-1	CASSLGRGTGLRHEQYF
TRBJ2-7	TRBV5-1	CASSLVYGSRTTDSYEQYF
TRBJ2-1	TRBV6-2/TRBV6-3	CASRTRAPYNEQFF
TRBJ2-7	TRBV7-9	CASSLDLGGHSSYEQYF
TRBJ2-7	TRBV12-3/TRBV12-4	CASSTTGRRYEQYF
TRBJ2-7	TRBV12-3/TRBV12-4	CASSFRPAGEQYF
TRBJ2-7	TRBV7-6	CASSSTPTVGEQYF
TRBJ2-7	TRBV9	CASSVQGQGYEQYF
TRBJ1-2	TRBV6-2/TRBV6-3	CASSYAGGASRGGYTF
TRBJ1-6	TRBV5-1	CASSLPTGTGGLSGNSPLHF
TRBJ1-6	TRBV23-1	CASSLRTETSYNSPLHF
TRBJ2-1	TRBV7-2	CASSLSGQGYNEQFF
TRBJ2-5	TRBV10-3	CATRDNYRQETQYF
TRBJ1-3	TRBV15	CATSRGHRGKSNTIYF